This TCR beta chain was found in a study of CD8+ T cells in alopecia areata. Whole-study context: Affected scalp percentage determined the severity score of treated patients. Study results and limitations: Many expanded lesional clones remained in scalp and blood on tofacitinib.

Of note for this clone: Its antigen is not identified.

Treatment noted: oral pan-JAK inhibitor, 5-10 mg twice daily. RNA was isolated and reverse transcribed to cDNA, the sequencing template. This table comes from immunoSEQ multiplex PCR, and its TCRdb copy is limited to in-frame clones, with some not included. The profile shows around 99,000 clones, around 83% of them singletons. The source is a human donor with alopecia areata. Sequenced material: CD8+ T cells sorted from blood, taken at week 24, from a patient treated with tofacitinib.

The CDR3 nucleotides are TGCGCCAGCAGTCAAACGGGACAGCAGATCAAGCCCCAGCATTTT. Translating it yields CASSQTGQQIKPQHF. The rearrangement links TRBV23-1 to TRBJ1-5; TRBD1 aligns across 7 bases. TRBV23-1 falls under the ORF class, with uncertain function. The CDR3 is 15 amino acids. V lost 2 bases, J lost 8 bases, and 9 bases stayed unmatched.